Shown below are 13 T cell receptor beta chains from a single sample sequenced in a study of shared clonotypes between healthy human individuals. TCRdb's copy holds only in-frame clones and misses some; the assay was immunoSEQ multiplex PCR. The profile covers a few million clones, with almost 96% appearing a single time and around 0.13% taken by the ten largest. The sample consisted of naive CD4+ T cells sorted from blood. As to subset: CD45RA+ positively selected. The receptors were sampled from a man aged 18 to 35 in good health.

The chain employs TRBV6-6 and TRBJ2-5, with D hard to call. V was shortened by 3 bases and J by 5 bases, with 10 bases between the two germline ends. The CDR3 covers 13 residues. From germline, CDR1 is MNHNY and CDR2 SVGAGI (reference sequence). The CDR3 DNA reads as TGTGCCAGCAGTTATCCCCCCGGGGAGACCCAGTACTTC. Its protein is CASSYPPGETQYF.

The rearrangement joins TRBV30 to TRBJ2-7, with TRBD1 matching 8 bases. This CDR3 region has 14 residues. V lost 3 bases to trimming and J lost 4 bases; unmatched junction nucleotides: 8. CDR1 GTSNPN and CDR2 SVGIG come from the germline V gene (reference sequence). The CDR3, as DNA: TGTGCCTGGAGCCTAGGACAGGGCGGTTACGAGCAGTACTTC. Translating gives CAWSLGQGGYEQYF.

This chain joins TRBV20-1 and TRBJ1-6; D call uncertain. V shed 3 bases and J shed 15 bases, with 9 bases lying between them. CDR1 is DFQATT, CDR2 SNEGSKA, per germline (reference sequence). CDR3 length equals 10 residues. For the CDR3, the DNA is TGCAGTGCTAGGGCATATGGCCTCCACTTT. It codes for CSARAYGLHF.

CDR3 protein: CAWSAGSLLGYF. CDR3 bases: TGTGCCTGGAGCGCCGGGTCCCTCTTGGGGTACTTC. The chain carries TRBV30 and TRBJ2-7; no reliable D call. Germline CDR1 is GTSNPN and CDR2 is SVGIG (reference sequence). The CDR3 has 12 amino acids. Trimming shortened V by 3 bases and J by 12 bases, and 18 bases separated the two germline ends.

The V call is TRBV7-3, the J call TRBJ2-7, with 11 positions matching TRBD1. V shed 5 bases, J shed 5 bases, and the junction held 8 bases outside the gene matches. Looked up from germline, CDR1 is SGHTA and CDR2 is FQGTGA. The CDR3 loop spans 15 amino acids. The DNA for the CDR3 is TGTGCCAGCAGCCCAGAAGGACAGGGGGCCCACGAGCAGTACTTC. This gives the protein CASSPEGQGAHEQYF.

V usage is TRBV4-3 and J usage is TRBJ1-2, with D possibly being TRBD1 (5 bases). V lost 0 bases and J lost 2, with 10 bases in between. Germline lookup yields CDR1 LGHNA and CDR2 YSLEER. This CDR3 comprises 15 residues. The CDR3 DNA sequence: TGCGCCAGCAGCCAAGAACTGGCAGGGAACTATGGCTACACCTTC. Residues: CASSQELAGNYGYTF.

The chain joins TRBV5-4 to TRBJ2-3, with 14 bases matching TRBD2. With V trimmed by 4 bases and J by 1 base, 8 bases remained unmatched. CDR3 size: 18 residues. The V gene's germline CDR1 is SGHNT and CDR2 YYREEE (reference sequence). This CDR3 reads CASSIGTSGSYGTDTQYF. CDR3 DNA: TGTGCCAGCAGCATCGGGACTAGCGGGAGTTATGGCACAGATACGCAGTATTTT. Variable domain in full (rest from reference TRBV5-4 and TRBJ2-3): ETGVTQSPTHLIKTRGQQVTLRCSSQSGHNTVSWYQQALGQGPQFIFQYYREEENGRGNFPPRFSGLQFPNYSSELNVNALELDDSALYLCASSIGTSGSYGTDTQYFGPGTRLTVL.

This rearrangement joins TRBV29-1 to TRBJ2-1; 9 positions match TRBD2. The germline V gene has CDR1 SQVTM and CDR2 ANQGSEA. Germline trimming cut 3 bases from V and 6 bases from J; bases unmatched to any gene: 9. The length of the CDR3 is 15 residues. DNA for the CDR3: TGCAGCGTTGAGGGGGTAGCGGGAGATCCCAATGAGCAGTTCTTC. This gives the protein CSVEGVAGDPNEQFF.

V usage is TRBV19 and J usage is TRBJ1-2; D ambiguous. This CDR3 has 14 residues. Germline CDR1 reads LNHDA; CDR2 reads SQIVND (reference sequence). The V end lost 5 bases, the J end lost 6 bases, and 16 bases lay between the germline ends. DNA for the CDR3: TGTGCCAGTAGTCATCTATACTCGGGAGATGGCTACACCTTC. This translates into CASSHLYSGDGYTF.

This clone has only one observation. This CDR3 is also generated by other DNA sequences in the sample. The chain couples TRBV19 to TRBJ2-3; maybe TRBD2 (6 bases). V shed 6 bases and J shed 2 bases, with 12 bases lying between them. CDR3 length equals 14 residues. Per germline, CDR1 LNHDA and CDR2 SQIVND (reference sequence). CDR3 nucleotides: TGTGCCAGTAGGCGAGCGGGCGTCACAGATACGCAGTATTTT. Its translation: CASRRAGVTDTQYF. Full variable domain (missing parts from reference TRBV19 and TRBJ2-3): DGGITQSPKYLFRKEGQNVTLSCEQNLNHDAMYWYRQDPGQGLRLIYYSQIVNDFQKGDIAEGYSVSREKKESFPLTVTSAQKNPTAFYLCASRRAGVTDTQYFGPGTRLTVL.

The chain uses TRBV5-4 and TRBJ1-3; D is uncertain. V was clipped by 5 bases and J by 2 bases, with 11 bases between them. The CDR3 has 14 amino acids. Germline V gives CDR1 SGHNT, CDR2 YYREEE (reference sequence). Here the CDR3 reads CASSFGGTGNTIYF. The CDR3 region has the DNA TGTGCCAGCAGTTTCGGAGGTACTGGAAACACCATATATTTT.

The chain combines TRBV11-2 with TRBJ1-6; D is perhaps TRBD1 (5 bases). V was cut by 2 bases and J by 0 bases, with 14 bases left in between. The CDR3 is 18 residues long. Per germline, CDR1 SGHAT and CDR2 FQNNGV. The CDR3 DNA follows: TGTGCCAGCAGCTTACGAAATCAGGGCTCCTCCTATAATTCACCCCTCCACTTT. It codes for CASSLRNQGSSYNSPLHF.

The chain has TRBV27 and TRBJ2-7, with TRBD1 matching over 10 bases. CDR3 length: 15 amino acids. Per the germline V gene, CDR1 is MNHEY and CDR2 is SMNVEV (reference sequence). The V and J ends lost 7 bases and 5 bases, in that order; junction bases with no gene match: 11. CDR3 nucleotides: TGTGCCAGCAAGGATCCGGGACAGGGGTTCCACGAGCAGTACTTC. This sequence encodes CASKDPGQGFHEQYF.